The T cell receptor beta chain under discussion was sequenced for a study of cytomegalovirus exposure and HLA in healthy donors. General observations from the study: In a later analysis, CMV-associated beta chains were mostly HLA-associated, it appeared. A later analysis found common viral pathogens apparently linked to several of the most significant clusters. While the bulk of TCR sequences proved rare, some public TCRs turned up in many donors. A missense DCLRE1C variant was associated with V- and J-gene trimming of TCR beta chains in a later analysis, and an independent cohort replicated the association.

The V gene's germline CDR1 is MNHEY and CDR2 SMNVEV (reference sequence). The CDR3 spans 12 residues. V lost 9 bases to trimming and J lost 3 bases, with 12 bases between them. This clone was found a few times. Its antigen is not known. The PCR employed 60 Vbeta primers together with 13 Jbeta primers. Method: immunoSEQ multiplex PCR; TCRdb's copy keeps in-frame clones and lacks some. This table has 90,000 or so clones, about four fifths appearing once. This sequence was found in a man between 50 and 59 years old in good health and CMV-seropositive. The genes are TRBV27 and TRBJ2-7; D might be TRBD1 (6 bases). Sequencing was performed on PBMCs. Here the CDR3 reads CASNFRGYEQYF. The CDR3 DNA reads as TGTGCCAGTAACTTCAGGGGCTACGAGCAGTACTTC.